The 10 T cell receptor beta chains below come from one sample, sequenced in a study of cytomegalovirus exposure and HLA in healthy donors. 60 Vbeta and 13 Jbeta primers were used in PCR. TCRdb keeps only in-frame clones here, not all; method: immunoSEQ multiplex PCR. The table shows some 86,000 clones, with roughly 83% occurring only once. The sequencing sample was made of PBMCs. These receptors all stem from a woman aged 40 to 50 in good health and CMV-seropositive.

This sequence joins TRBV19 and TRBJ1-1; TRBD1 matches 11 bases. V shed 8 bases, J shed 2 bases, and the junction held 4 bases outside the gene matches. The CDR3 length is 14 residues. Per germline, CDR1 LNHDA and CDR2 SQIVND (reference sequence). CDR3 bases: TGTGCCAGTTCCCGGACAGGGGGCAACACTGAAGCTTTCTTT. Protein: CASSRTGGNTEAFF. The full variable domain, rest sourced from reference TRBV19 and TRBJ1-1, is DGGITQSPKYLFRKEGQNVTLSCEQNLNHDAMYWYRQDPGQGLRLIYYSQIVNDFQKGDIAEGYSVSREKKESFPLTVTSAQKNPTAFYLCASSRTGGNTEAFFGQGTRLTVV.

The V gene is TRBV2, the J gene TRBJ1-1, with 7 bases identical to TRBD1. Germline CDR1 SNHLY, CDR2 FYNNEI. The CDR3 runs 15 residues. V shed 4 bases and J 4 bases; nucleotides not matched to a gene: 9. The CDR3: CASSGVQGFGTEAFF. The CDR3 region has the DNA TGTGCCAGCAGTGGAGTACAGGGGTTCGGCACTGAAGCTTTCTTT. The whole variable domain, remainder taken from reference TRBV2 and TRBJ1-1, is EPEVTQTPSHQVTQMGQEVILRCVPISNHLYFYWYRQILGQKVEFLVSFYNNEISEKSEIFDDQFSVERPDGSNFTLKIRSTKLEDSAMYFCASSGVQGFGTEAFFGQGTRLTVV.

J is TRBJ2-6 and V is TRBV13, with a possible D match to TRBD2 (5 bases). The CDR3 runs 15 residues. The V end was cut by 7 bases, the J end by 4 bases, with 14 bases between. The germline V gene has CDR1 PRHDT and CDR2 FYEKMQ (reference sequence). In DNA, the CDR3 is TGTGCCAGCACCCTCCGATCGGGGGGGGCCAACGTCCTGACTTTC. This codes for CASTLRSGGANVLTF.

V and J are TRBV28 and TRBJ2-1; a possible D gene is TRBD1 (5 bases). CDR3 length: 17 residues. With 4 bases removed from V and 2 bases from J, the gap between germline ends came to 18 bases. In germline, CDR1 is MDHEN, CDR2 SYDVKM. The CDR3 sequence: CASSSHVDWGPYNEQFF. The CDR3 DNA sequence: TGTGCCAGCAGTTCACACGTCGACTGGGGCCCCTACAATGAGCAGTTCTTC.

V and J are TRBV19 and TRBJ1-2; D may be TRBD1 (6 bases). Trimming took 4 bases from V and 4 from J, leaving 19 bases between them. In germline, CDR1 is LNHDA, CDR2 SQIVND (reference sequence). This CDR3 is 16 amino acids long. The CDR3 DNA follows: TGTGCCAGTAGTAGCCCCCTCCTACAGGGTGTCTATGGCTACACCTTC. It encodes CASSSPLLQGVYGYTF.

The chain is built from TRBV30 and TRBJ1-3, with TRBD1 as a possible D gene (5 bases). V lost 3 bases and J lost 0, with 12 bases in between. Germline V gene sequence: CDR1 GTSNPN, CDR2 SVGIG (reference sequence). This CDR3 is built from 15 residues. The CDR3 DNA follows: TGTGCCTGGAGCTTAGGAGGGACCTCTGGAAACACCATATATTTT. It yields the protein CAWSLGGTSGNTIYF. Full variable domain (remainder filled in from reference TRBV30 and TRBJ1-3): SQTIHQWPATLVQPVGSPLSLECTVEGTSNPNLYWYRQAAGRGLQLLFYSVGIGQISSEVPQNLSASRPQDRQFILSSKKLLLSDSGFYLCAWSLGGTSGNTIYFGEGSWLTVV.

The CDR3 spells CSVEDPGTSGVETQYF. In DNA, the CDR3 is TGCAGCGTTGAAGACCCAGGGACTAGCGGGGTCGAGACCCAGTACTTC. This rearrangement joins TRBV29-1 to TRBJ2-5, with TRBD2 matching 13 bases. The CDR3 loop spans 16 amino acids. V was pared by 0 bases and J by 5 bases, with 6 bases of the junction left unmatched. CDR1 SQVTM and CDR2 ANQGSEA come from the germline V gene.

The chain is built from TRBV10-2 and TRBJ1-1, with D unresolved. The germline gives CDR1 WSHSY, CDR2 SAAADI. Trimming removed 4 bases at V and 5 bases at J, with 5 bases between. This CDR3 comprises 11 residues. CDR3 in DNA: TGCGCCAGCAGTGGAGGAACTGAAGCTTTCTTT. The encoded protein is CASSGGTEAFF.

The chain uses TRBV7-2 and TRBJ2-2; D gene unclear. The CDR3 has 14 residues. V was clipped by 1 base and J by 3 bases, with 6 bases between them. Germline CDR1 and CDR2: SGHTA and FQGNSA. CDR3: CASSLVGDTGELFF. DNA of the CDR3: TGTGCCAGCAGCTTAGTGGGCGACACCGGGGAGCTGTTTTTT.

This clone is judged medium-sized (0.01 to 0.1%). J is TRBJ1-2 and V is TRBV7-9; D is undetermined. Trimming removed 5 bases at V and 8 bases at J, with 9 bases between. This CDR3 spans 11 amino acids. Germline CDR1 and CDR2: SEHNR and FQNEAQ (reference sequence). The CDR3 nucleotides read TGTGCCAGCAGCCGAAACGGGGGCTACACCTTC. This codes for CASSRNGGYTF.